Listed here are 9 T cell receptor beta chains from one sample, sequenced in a study of CD8+ T cells in alopecia areata. Using CD4, CD8alpha, NKG2D, NKG2ACE and other markers, pooled cutaneous lymph node cells were sorted. Sequencing relied on a cDNA template that was reverse transcribed from extracted RNA. Repertoires were generated with immunoSEQ multiplex PCR, while TCRdb's copy carries only in-frame clones and drops some. This sample has 270,000 or so clones, each found more than once. The sequenced material came from CD4+ T cells sorted from a lymph node. These receptors originate from a C3H/HeJ mouse with alopecia areata. The strain's MHC type: H2-k.

About this clone itself: The genes are named according to mouse. Coverage ceases 3 residues before the CDR3 finishes, and the germline J gene fills in the end. The chain joins TRBV13-1 to TRBJ1-6, with D unresolved. TRBJ1-6 is an open reading frame whose function is uncertain. This CDR3 is 12 amino acids long. With 2 bases removed from V and 8 bases from J, the gap between germline ends came to 5 bases. Germline loops: CDR1 NSHNY, CDR2 SYGAGN. Partial CDR3 DNA: TGTGCCAGCAGTGAAATTGATTCGCCC. Amino acid sequence: CASSEIDSP. The entire CDR3 protein reads CASSEIDSPLYF.

There are a few counts of this clone. The genes are named according to mouse. The missing CDR3 end, 3 residues past where the read stops, is filled in from the germline J gene. The sample contains more than one DNA sequence encoding this CDR3. The chain is built from TRBV13-3 and TRBJ1-6, with 7 positions matching TRBD1. TRBJ1-6 qualifies as an ORF whose function is uncertain. The V and J ends lost 1 base and 7 bases, in that order; junction bases with no gene match: 2. The CDR3 totals 14 residues. The germline V gene has CDR1 NNHDY and CDR2 SYVADS. CDR3 sequence: CASSDRGRNSPLYF. The part of the CDR3 DNA that was read is TGTGCCAGCAGTGATAGGGGGCGAAATTCGCCC.

Remarks on this clone: Gene names and germline refer to mouse. The CDR3 end is not reached by the read, which stops 4 residues before it; the germline J gene fills it in. The chain has TRBV5 and TRBJ2-7; 11 bases are shared with TRBD2. V shed 0 bases and J 3 bases; nucleotides not matched to a gene: 1. The length of the CDR3 is 15 residues. Germline V lookup: CDR1 LGHNA, CDR2 YNLKQL (reference sequence). CDR3 bases read: TGTGCCAGCAGCCAAGAGACTGGGGGGGTCTAT. Translated, it gives CASSQETGGVY. The whole CDR3 sequence reads CASSQETGGVYEQYF.

This clone was counted a few times. Gene names denote mouse genes. The missing CDR3 end, 4 residues past where the read stops, is filled in from the germline J gene. V is TRBV17 and J is TRBJ2-4, with 11 bases identical to TRBD2. The germline V gene has CDR1 MNHDT and CDR2 YYDKIL. The CDR3 loop spans 15 amino acids. The J segment lost 0 bases and the V segment lost 5 bases, leaving 1 base of the junction unmatched. This CDR3 reads CASSGTGGSQNTLYF. The covered CDR3 bases are TGTGCTAGCAGTGGGACTGGGGGTAGTCAAAAC.

With regard to this clone: Gene names and germline refer to mouse. The read finishes 4 residues shy of the CDR3 end, and the germline J gene is used to complete it. This chain uses TRBV5 with TRBJ2-5; 9 bases align to TRBD1. The CDR3 length is 15 residues. Germline V CDR1 and CDR2: LGHNA, YNLKQL (reference sequence). CDR3 protein: CASSQYRGLVDTQYF. The sequenced part of the CDR3 DNA is TGTGCCAGCAGCCAATACAGGGGGCTGGTTGAC.

Comments on this clone: All gene names here are mouse names. The CDR3 is cut off 4 residues early in the read; its end comes from the germline J gene. This chain connects TRBV19 to TRBJ2-4, with 7 bases lining up with TRBD2. The V segment lost 7 bases and the J segment 0 bases; nucleotides outside the gene matches: 8. The CDR3 is made up of 15 amino acids. Germline CDR1 FNHDT, CDR2 SITEND (reference sequence). The CDR3 bases that were read are TGTGCCAGCCTCGGGGGGGTCACTAGTCAAAAC. Amino acids: CASLGGVTSQN. The whole CDR3 sequence reads CASLGGVTSQNTLYF.

This clone was picked up a small number of times. Here the gene names and germline are mouse. The CDR3 end is not reached by the read, which stops 4 residues before it; the germline J gene fills it in. The chain is built from TRBV14 and TRBJ2-3; 8 positions match TRBD2. With 5 bases clipped from V and 0 bases from J, the junction kept 2 bases outside the gene matches. This CDR3 is built from 14 residues. In germline, CDR1 is SGHDT, CDR2 FRDEAV. CDR3 bases read: TGTGCCAGCAGGGACTGGGCTAGTGCAGAA. It yields the protein CASRDWASAE. In full, the CDR3 reads CASRDWASAETLYF.

A remark on this clone: Mouse gene names and germline throughout. With the read ending 4 residues before the CDR3 end, the germline J gene is used to fill in that end. The sample carries other DNA sequences with the same CDR3. J is TRBJ2-3 and V is TRBV13-1; possibly TRBD2 for D (5 bases). Deletions cut 3 bases from V and 0 bases from J, with 11 bases between. The CDR3 is made up of 15 amino acids. The germline V gene encodes CDR1 NSHNY and CDR2 SYGAGN. Partial CDR3 DNA: TGTGCCAGCAGTGCTGGGAGCTCTAGTGCAGAA. Encoded protein: CASSAGSSSAE. The whole CDR3 protein is CASSAGSSSAETLYF.

Points on this clone: These gene names are mouse names. The read falls 3 residues short of the CDR3 end, and the missing part is taken from the germline J gene. The rearrangement joins TRBV13-3 to TRBJ1-6; D gene unclear. TRBJ1-6 is an ORF, with its function uncertain. Deletions cut 3 bases from V and 5 bases from J, with 6 bases between. Germline V CDR1 and CDR2: NNHDY, SYVADS. CDR3 length equals 13 residues. The sequenced CDR3 bases are TGTGCCAGCAGTGCCAGGAATAATTCGCCC. It specifies CASSARNNSP. The complete CDR3 protein is CASSARNNSPLYF.